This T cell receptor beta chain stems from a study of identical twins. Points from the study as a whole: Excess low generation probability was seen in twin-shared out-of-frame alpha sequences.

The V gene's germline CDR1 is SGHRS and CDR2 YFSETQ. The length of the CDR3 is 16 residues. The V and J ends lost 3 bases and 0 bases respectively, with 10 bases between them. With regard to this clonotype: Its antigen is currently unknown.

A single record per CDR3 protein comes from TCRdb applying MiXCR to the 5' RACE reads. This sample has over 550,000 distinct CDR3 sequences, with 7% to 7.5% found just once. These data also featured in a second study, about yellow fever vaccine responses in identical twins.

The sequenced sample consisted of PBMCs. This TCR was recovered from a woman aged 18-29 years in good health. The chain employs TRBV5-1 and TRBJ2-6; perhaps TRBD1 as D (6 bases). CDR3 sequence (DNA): TGCGCCAGCAGCTCGCAGGGGAGCTCTGGGGCCAACGTCCTGACTTTC. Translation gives CASSSQGSSGANVLTF.